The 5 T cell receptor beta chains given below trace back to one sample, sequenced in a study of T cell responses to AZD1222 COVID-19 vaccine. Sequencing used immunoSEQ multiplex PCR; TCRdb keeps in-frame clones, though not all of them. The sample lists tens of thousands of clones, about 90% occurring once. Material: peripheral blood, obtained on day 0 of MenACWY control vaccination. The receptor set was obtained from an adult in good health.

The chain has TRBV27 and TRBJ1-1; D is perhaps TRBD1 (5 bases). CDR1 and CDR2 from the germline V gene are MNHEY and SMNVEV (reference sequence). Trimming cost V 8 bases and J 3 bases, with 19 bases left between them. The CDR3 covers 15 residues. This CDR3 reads CASQGEGIEDTEAFF. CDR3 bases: TGTGCCAGCCAAGGGGAGGGAATTGAGGACACTGAAGCTTTCTTT.

In DNA form, the CDR3 reads TGTGCCAGCAGCAAAAGACAGGGGACTTTCACAGATACGCAGTATTTT. It is translated as CASSKRQGTFTDTQYF. The genes are TRBV21-1 and TRBJ2-3; TRBD1 is the table's D call, not checked against the DNA. TRBV21-1 corresponds to a pseudogene. The CDR3 has 16 residues.

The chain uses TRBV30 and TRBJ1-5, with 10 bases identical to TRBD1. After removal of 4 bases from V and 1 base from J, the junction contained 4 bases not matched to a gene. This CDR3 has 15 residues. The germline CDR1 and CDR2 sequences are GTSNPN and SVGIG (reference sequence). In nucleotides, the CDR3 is TGTGCCTGGAAGGACAGGGGGTTAAGCAATCAGCCCCAGCATTTT. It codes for CAWKDRGLSNQPQHF.

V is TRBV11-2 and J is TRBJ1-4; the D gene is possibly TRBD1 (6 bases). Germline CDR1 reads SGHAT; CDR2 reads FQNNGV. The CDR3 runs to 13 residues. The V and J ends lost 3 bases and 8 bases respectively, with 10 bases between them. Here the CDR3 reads CASSFGQSEKLFF. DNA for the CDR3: TGTGCCAGCAGCTTCGGACAGAGCGAAAAACTGTTTTTT.

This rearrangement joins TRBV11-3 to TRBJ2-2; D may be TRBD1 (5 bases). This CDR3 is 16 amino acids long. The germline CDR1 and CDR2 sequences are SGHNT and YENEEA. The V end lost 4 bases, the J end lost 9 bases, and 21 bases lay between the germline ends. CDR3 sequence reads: CASSYLDRALGWELFF. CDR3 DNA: TGTGCCAGCAGCTACCTTGACAGAGCCTTAGGGTGGGAGCTGTTTTTT.